This entry features one TCR beta chain sequence. Its target antigen remains unknown. No much larger clonotype is one base removed from it; base qualities were not supplied. The sample originates from a study of cytomegalovirus exposure and HLA in healthy donors (dated by TCRdb to about 2017). About the study as a whole: In an earlier analysis of roughly 500 of the donors, 276 Gb of sequence data and roughly 100 million unique TCR beta sequences from 150 million to 200 million T cells were reported. Roughly 320 gigabases of sequencing data and around 80 million unique TCR sequences made up an early release that covered 640 HLA-typed donors. Of the 350 to 450 genotyped donors, around 81% fell in the genetic ancestry cluster associated with self-reported Caucasian donors. The study aimed to test whether signatures of past pathogen exposure could be identified by cataloging public T cell receptors. The study used immunosequencing to profile the T cell repertoires of some 600 subjects and linked those repertoires to cytomegalovirus serostatus. In addition to the first cohort of hundreds of subjects, a separate validation cohort of about 120 different subjects was used. High-throughput TCR immunosequencing, statistical association of individual TCRs with disease status, and machine learning were combined to predict cytomegalovirus infection status. In a later analysis, previously published TCR beta repertoires from 666 donors were re-analyzed and high-resolution HLA genotyping was added so that TCR occurrence patterns could be studied. Rather than using new phenotypic data, the later analysis identified candidate immune exposures from TCR beta sequences and from how often those sequences occurred across donors. In an earlier analysis of over 550 of the donors, high-throughput TCR beta sequencing was used to judge whether each TCR beta V gene segment behaved as functional or pseudogenic. Donor age, sex, ethnicity and CMV serostatus were compiled alongside the repertoire data. In a later genetic analysis, genome-wide SNP genotypes for 398 of the 666 donors were used, and that subset was treated as a discovery cohort. All discovery cohort repertoires had been generated on a single sequencing platform. Class I and class II HLA loci were covered by the typing at four-digit resolution. Typing coverage varied by locus: about 629-640 donors for A, B, C, DRB1 and DQB1; roughly 520 for DQA1; more than 600 for DPA1; roughly 470 for DPB1. Because of strong linkage in the cohort, four to six DR-DQ haplotypes were treated as single units for association and clustering. Across roughly 420 genotyped donors of the cohort, an average of about 240,000 unique TCR beta nucleotide sequences per donor were sequenced, and approximately 19% of those sequences were non-productive.

In total, approximately 690 healthy bone marrow donors made up the cohort. All cohort members were sampled while nominally healthy, although unrecorded immune exposures were likely present. The donor tested CMV seronegative, placing the donor among the approximately 400 seronegative members of the cohort. Every donor gave a peripheral blood sample, and the peripheral blood mononuclear cells from that sample were used for TCR beta sequencing. Genomic DNA was extracted from the blood cell samples with the Qiagen DNeasy Blood Extraction Kit. A distance of 19 bases separates the germline ends of V and J, which lose 4 bases and 9 bases respectively. Including the terminal cysteine and phenylalanine, the CDR3 comprises 15 residues. Kept here is only the CDR3 DNA, which spans 45 bases and is read in frame from base 1. The germline V gene supplies CDR1 SGHTA and CDR2 FQGTGA. The paper's findings and limits, for the study overall: In a later analysis, HLA-associated TCR beta chains were found to be more clonally expanded and to have lower generation probabilities than equally common non-associated chains. A later analysis found that most CMV-associated TCR beta chains appeared HLA-restricted, with HLA associations seemingly driven largely by CMV exposure. According to a later genetic analysis, donors in an Asian-associated ancestry cluster had fewer N-insertions in productive TCRs than the roughly 700-donor mean. In a later analysis, the rate of TCR association differed among HLA loci, with DRB1 alleles having the most associated TCRs and HLA-C alleles having the fewest. In an earlier analysis of more than 500 of the donors, most TCR beta V segments appeared in productive rearrangements about 87% or about 30% of the time, broadly matching IMGT annotations. A later genetic analysis associated a missense DCLRE1C variant with V-gene and J-gene trimming of TCR beta chains, and an independent cohort replicated the association. It was suggested by the authors that the approach could potentially be generalized to other disease states and immunological phenotypes. Because the 87-base-pair reads could not distinguish some IMGT-functional V segments, including TRBV6-2 and TRBV6-3, those segments were excluded. In this cohort, only TCR beta chains were sequenced, and detectable features were limited by the absence of alpha or paired-chain data. Most TCR sequences were observed very rarely across donors, whereas some public TCRs were present in many individuals. A group of highly shared sequence variants was considered likely to be a technical artifact of the sequencing pipeline. In a later analysis, some 17,000 TCR beta sequences were associated with specific HLA alleles at a false discovery rate of 0.05. Correlated functional status among segregating V segments might reflect linkage disequilibrium, but an unknown experimental factor could not be ruled out. Because counts were too low, approximately 15 rarely observed V segments, including chromosome 9 orphons, were excluded from the earlier analysis of 500 to 700 of the donors. For the cohort, immune exposure information was limited to CMV serostatus. The study listed 150 to 200 TCR beta chains as associated with cytomegalovirus. In a later analysis, several top co-occurrence clusters were reported to appear linked to parvovirus B19, influenza, CMV and Epstein-Barr virus. Assigning TCR associations to individual alleles was difficult when HLA alleles, especially DR and DQ, strongly co-occurred. In vitro tests confirmed that a few of the cytomegalovirus-associated TCR beta chains recognize cytomegalovirus antigens. Presence/absence analyses assumed roughly uniform sequencing depth across donors, an assumption that may not hold. Because HLA typing was unavailable for some donors at each locus, only the typed subset was used in association tests. A further reported finding was that TCR beta sequences accurately predicted the HLA-A and HLA-B alleles for most subjects in the first cohort. In both the original and validation cohorts, the classifier was reported to diagnose cytomegalovirus status with high specificity and sensitivity.

To prepare the library, the immunoSEQ multiplex PCR assay was applied. The multiplex PCR relied on a mix of 60 forward primers for TCR Vbeta segments and 13 reverse primers for TCR Jbeta segments. Amplification of the CDR3 region of rearranged TCR beta genes was performed with a multiplex PCR assay on genomic DNA. On the Illumina HiSeq System, the amplified TCR beta libraries were sequenced as 87-base-pair reads. In the source study's methods: In a later analysis, tens of millions of unique TCR beta chains were counted across the approximately 620 repertoires, and around 11 million of these chains were shared by at least two donors. Raw reads were error-corrected and collapsed into unique sequences with a nearest-neighbor algorithm that merged closely related sequences to remove PCR and sequencing errors. V, D and J gene segments were assigned by aligning CDR3 sequences to IMGT reference sequences. For a sequence to be retained, a match of at least six nucleotides was required to both a V gene segment and a J gene segment. Rearrangements were classified as productive when the CDR3 lacked stop codons and remained in frame with V and J, and all other rearrangements were classified as non-productive. Following IMGT convention, CDR3 was defined as the stretch from the second conserved V-encoded cysteine up to the conserved J-encoded phenylalanine. Sequences without an unambiguous match to a single V gene segment were excluded from the earlier analysis of several hundred of the donors. An earlier analysis of roughly 590 of the donors called V segments functional above 56.7% productive rearrangements and segregating when the between-donor standard deviation exceeded 5%. A statistical classification framework was developed to diagnose cytomegalovirus status using the catalog of TCR beta chain sequences. V and J gene assignment, in a later analysis, came from comparing TCR nucleotide sequences with IMGT/GENE-DB human TR gene sequences. In a later analysis, CDR3 sequences and most-parsimonious VDJ recombination scenarios were assigned using the TCRdist pipeline. In a later analysis, each TCR beta chain was defined by its CDR3 amino acid sequence together with its V-gene family, and reads lacking a unique V-gene family were excluded. As a way to deal with suspected cross-contamination and a sequencing artifact, a later analysis dropped approximately 570 nucleotide sequences that were highly shared and had low generation probability. In a later analysis, a clonal expansion index was calculated for each public chain from normalized within-repertoire ranks of inferred template counts. Generation probabilities in a later analysis came from a VDJ recombination model fitted to out-of-frame rearrangements, and those results were checked against IGoR. In a later analysis, hypergeometric tests were used to score TCR-TCR, TCR-HLA and TCR-CMV co-occurrence, with a repertoire-size bias correction applied to TCR pairs. In a later analysis, false discovery rates were estimated by permuting HLA or CMV assignments 20 times. In a later analysis, co-occurring TCRs were grouped using DBSCAN, with TCRdist sequence similarity added in when clustering inside HLA-allele-positive subsets. Repertoires with fewer than 30,000 or more than 120,000 public chains were left out of co-occurrence clustering, as were a handful of repertoires with anomalous nucleotide sharing. TCRdb stores this immuneACCESS table with in-frame sequences only. Part of the clones is absent; in the studies checked, under half of the shortfall reflects unresolved V genes, and no reason is known for the rest. Clone size and V and J calls were adopted from that table, with D and trimming inferred from the DNA. The table for this sample lists around 120,000 clones; over 70% of them were counted only once. The ten top clones hold roughly 1.8% of the sample.

The rearrangement joined TRBV7-3 to TRBJ2-1, with TRBD2 as a weak D call on 6 bases. The sequence came from a woman between 40 and 55 years old in good health and CMV-seronegative. Sequencing was performed on PBMCs. Here the CDR3 is given as CASSSLAGKDGEQFF. The DNA sequence follows: TGTGCCAGCAGCTCCCTGGCGGGAAAGGATGGTGAGCAGTTCTTC.